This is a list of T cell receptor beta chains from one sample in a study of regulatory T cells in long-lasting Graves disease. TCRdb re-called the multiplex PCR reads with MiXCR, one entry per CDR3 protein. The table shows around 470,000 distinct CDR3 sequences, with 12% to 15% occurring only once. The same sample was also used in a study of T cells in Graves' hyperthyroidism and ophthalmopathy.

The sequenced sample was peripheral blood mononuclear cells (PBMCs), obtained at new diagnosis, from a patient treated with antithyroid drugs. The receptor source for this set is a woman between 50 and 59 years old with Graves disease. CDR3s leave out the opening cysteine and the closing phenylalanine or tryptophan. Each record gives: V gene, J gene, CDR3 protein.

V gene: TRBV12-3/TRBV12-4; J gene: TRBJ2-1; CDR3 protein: ASSATSGSVSYNEQF
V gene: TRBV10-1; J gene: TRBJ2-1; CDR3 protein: ASSGPAGGGPYNEQF
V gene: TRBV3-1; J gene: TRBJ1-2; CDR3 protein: ASSQEGMRADGYT
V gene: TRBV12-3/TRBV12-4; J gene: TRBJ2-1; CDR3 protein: ASKIRGQVEQF
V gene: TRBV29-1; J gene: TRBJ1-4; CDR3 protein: SVSGTGVEKLF
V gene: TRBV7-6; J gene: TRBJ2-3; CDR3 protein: ASSKDSGTDTQY
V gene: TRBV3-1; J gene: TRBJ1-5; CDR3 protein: ASSQGRDRGNQPQH
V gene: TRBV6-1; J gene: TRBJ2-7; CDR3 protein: ASSDQSEQY
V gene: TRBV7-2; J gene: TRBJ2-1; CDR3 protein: ASSPDLDHEQF
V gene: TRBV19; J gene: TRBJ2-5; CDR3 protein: ASSKLAGGPQETQY
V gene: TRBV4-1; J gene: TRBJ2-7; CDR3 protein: ASSQGKGAYEQY
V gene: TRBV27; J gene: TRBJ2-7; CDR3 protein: ASSRTPLHTGYEQY
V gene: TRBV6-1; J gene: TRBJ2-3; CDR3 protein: ASSAAVLAGRFSDTQY
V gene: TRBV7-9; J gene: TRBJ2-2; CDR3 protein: ASSLGRTGAHWELF
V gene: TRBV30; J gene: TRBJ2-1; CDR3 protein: AWSVGTSGINEQF
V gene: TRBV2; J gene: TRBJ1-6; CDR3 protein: ASHLQGLENSPLH
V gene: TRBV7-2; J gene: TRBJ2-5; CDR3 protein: ASSYYTSGKETQY
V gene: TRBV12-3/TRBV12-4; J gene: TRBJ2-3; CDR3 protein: ASSPLMGPTDTQY
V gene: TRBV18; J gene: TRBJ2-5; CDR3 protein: ASSEGQEETQY
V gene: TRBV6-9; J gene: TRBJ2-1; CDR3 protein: AGSESRNLYNEQF
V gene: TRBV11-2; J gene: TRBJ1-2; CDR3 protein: ASSLVERGLAYGYT
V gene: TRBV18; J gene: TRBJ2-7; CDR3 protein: ASSPWEHSYEQY
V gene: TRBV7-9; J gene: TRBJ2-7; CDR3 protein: ASSSRTGAGEQY
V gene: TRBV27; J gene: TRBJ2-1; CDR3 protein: ASSLSDSSGSYNEQF
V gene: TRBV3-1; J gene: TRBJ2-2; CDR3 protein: ASSQDSLAGGPAGELF
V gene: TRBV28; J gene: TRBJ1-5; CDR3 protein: ASISSANQPQH
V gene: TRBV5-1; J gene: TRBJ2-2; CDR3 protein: ASSLGSLAAGELF
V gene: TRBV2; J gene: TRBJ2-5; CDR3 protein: ASRAGPQETQY
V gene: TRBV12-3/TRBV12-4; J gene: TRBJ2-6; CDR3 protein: ASGIEREGISGANVLT
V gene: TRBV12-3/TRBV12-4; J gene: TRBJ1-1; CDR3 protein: ASSLAREGATEAF
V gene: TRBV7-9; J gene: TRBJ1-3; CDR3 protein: ASSSISGNTIY